These 24 T cell receptor beta chains originate from one sample sequenced in a study of a mutant IDH1 vaccine in newly diagnosed glioma. Their antigen targets remain unknown. TCRdb's table, derived via immunoSEQ multiplex PCR, lists solely in-frame clones and lacks some. The sample contains 20,000 to 25,000 clones, roughly 90% of which appear only once. Time point noted: week 11, during vaccination. With topical imiquimod, each dose of the vaccine consisted of 300 ug of mutant IDH1 20-mer peptide. Specimen: PBMCs, collected from a glioma patient whose treatment included an IDH1 peptide vaccine. The receptors were gathered from a middle-aged woman with glioma.

This chain joins TRBV9 and TRBJ1-1, with a tentative D call TRBD1 (6 bases). CDR1 is SGDLS and CDR2 is YYNGEE in the germline V gene. V was clipped by 3 bases and J by 3 bases, with 12 bases between them. The CDR3 has 14 residues. Written as DNA, the CDR3 is TGTGCCAGCAGCGGGGGGCGGCTTGACACTGAAGCTTTCTTT. Its protein is CASSGGRLDTEAFF. Drawing the rest from reference TRBV9 and TRBJ1-1, the complete variable domain is DSGVTQTPKHLITATGQRVTLRCSPRSGDLSVYWYQQSLDQGLQFLIQYYNGEERAKGNILERFSAQQFPDLHSELNLSSLELGDSALYFCASSGGRLDTEAFFGQGTRLTVV.

This clone was observed once. This chain links TRBV11-2 with TRBJ2-7; possibly TRBD1 or TRBD2 for D (5 bases each). V gave up 5 bases and J gave up 1 base, with 15 bases separating them. This CDR3 is 15 amino acids long. Germline assignment: CDR1 SGHAT and CDR2 FQNNGV. The CDR3 DNA is TGTGCCAGCAGCCCGGGACGGAGATCGTCCTACGAGCAGTACTTC. It encodes CASSPGRRSSYEQYF.

The chain employs TRBV29-1 and TRBJ1-3, with a weak D call TRBD1 (6 bases). Germline CDR1 is SQVTM and CDR2 is ANQGSEA. CDR3 length: 13 residues. V dropped 4 bases and J dropped 3 bases, with 10 bases sitting between them. The CDR3 loop is CSVGWGLGNTIYF. DNA for the CDR3: TGCAGCGTTGGCTGGGGGCTTGGAAACACCATATATTTT.

V is TRBV7-9 and J is TRBJ1-6, with 9 nucleotides matching TRBD1. The CDR3 sequence is 16 residues long. V dropped 4 bases and J dropped 7; count of bases not matched to a gene: 8. Germline CDR1 reads SEHNR; CDR2 reads FQNEAQ (reference sequence). In DNA, the CDR3 is TGTGCCAGCAGCTCGGGACAGGGATTTTTCAATTCACCCCTCCACTTT. Its protein product is CASSSGQGFFNSPLHF.

This chain connects TRBV7-2 to TRBJ2-5, with 8 nucleotides matching TRBD2. Germline-derived CDR1 and CDR2 are SGHTA and FQGNSA. The CDR3 has 15 amino acids. With V trimmed by 1 base and J by 5 bases, 6 bases remained unmatched. CDR3 DNA sequence: TGTGCCAGCAGCTTAGGGTTAGCGGGAACCGAGACCCAGTACTTC. Amino acid sequence: CASSLGLAGTETQYF.

The V call is TRBV28, the J call TRBJ1-5, with TRBD1 identical over 9 bases. Germline trimming cut 6 bases from V and 4 bases from J; bases unmatched to any gene: 4. This CDR3 comprises 14 residues. Germline CDR1 and CDR2: MDHEN and SYDVKM. The CDR3 sequence: CASSPGQGNQPQHF. As DNA, the CDR3 is TGTGCCAGCAGCCCAGGACAGGGGAATCAGCCCCAGCATTTT.

V usage is TRBV4-3 and J usage is TRBJ1-6, with D unresolved. The CDR3 length is 14 residues. Germline CDR1 and CDR2: LGHNA and YSLEER. With 1 base removed from V and 4 bases from J, the gap between germline ends came to 5 bases. The CDR3 DNA is TGCGCCAGCAGCCAAGGGCAGTATAATTCACCCCTCCACTTT. Translated: CASSQGQYNSPLHF.

This sequence joins TRBV15 and TRBJ2-3; tentatively, D is TRBD2 (5 bases). V was shortened by 0 bases and J by 0 bases, with 7 bases between the two germline ends. Germline V gene sequence: CDR1 LNHNV, CDR2 YYDKDF (reference sequence). This CDR3 spans 15 amino acids. CDR3 region: CATSRDRGSTDTQYF. The DNA for the CDR3 is TGTGCCACCAGCAGAGATAGAGGGAGCACAGATACGCAGTATTTT.

The chain carries TRBV7-8 and TRBJ2-3, with D unclear. V lost 5 bases to trimming and J lost 5 bases, with 8 bases between them. CDR3 length: 12 amino acids. The germline gives CDR1 SGHVS, CDR2 FQNEAQ. CDR3: CASSPTGDTQYF. The CDR3 nucleotides are TGTGCCAGCAGCCCAACGGGAGATACGCAGTATTTT.

J is TRBJ1-4 and V is TRBV7-9; a weak D match, TRBD1 (6 bases). CDR1 SEHNR and CDR2 FQNEAQ come from the germline V gene (reference sequence). This CDR3 comprises 15 residues. With 1 base removed from V and 5 bases from J, the gap between germline ends came to 11 bases. The DNA for the CDR3 is TGTGCCAGCAGCTTAGGGGGGACACGAAATGAAAAACTGTTTTTT. Translated, it gives CASSLGGTRNEKLFF.

The chain combines TRBV29-1 with TRBJ1-1, with D hard to call. There are 13 residues in the CDR3. Trimming removed 7 bases at V and 0 bases at J, with 12 bases between. The germline V gene encodes CDR1 SQVTM and CDR2 ANQGSEA. As DNA, the CDR3 is TGCAGCGCCCTCGAGCAGATGAACACTGAAGCTTTCTTT. Encoded protein: CSALEQMNTEAFF.

The chain is built from TRBV25-1 and TRBJ1-4, with D possibly matching TRBD1 (5 bases). The germline V and J ends were trimmed by 5 bases and 7 bases, with 14 bases remaining between them. Per the germline V gene, CDR1 is MGHDK and CDR2 is SYGVNS. The length of the CDR3 is 14 residues. CDR3 loop: CASSTPDKAEKLFF. The CDR3 DNA reads as TGTGCCAGCAGTACGCCGGACAAGGCTGAAAAACTGTTTTTT.

The chain carries TRBV7-8 and TRBJ2-1; D uncertain. The CDR3 is 20 amino acids. Germline-derived CDR1 and CDR2 are SGHVS and FQNEAQ. The V gene lost 2 bases and the J gene lost 5 bases, with 28 bases spanning the gap. The CDR3 loop is CASSLRPQASGVRVHNEQFF. The CDR3 DNA sequence: TGTGCCAGCAGCTTAAGGCCCCAGGCTTCTGGGGTTAGGGTTCACAATGAGCAGTTCTTC.

This clone is a singleton in its sample. The chain joins TRBV20-1 to TRBJ2-5, with 8 bases that match TRBD2. Germline V gene data show CDR1 as DFQATT and CDR2 as SNEGSKA (reference sequence). The CDR3 contains 11 residues. V shed 6 bases, J shed 4 bases, and the junction held 1 base outside the gene matches. This chain's CDR3 is CSALAGETQYF. As DNA, the CDR3 is TGCAGTGCCCTAGCGGGAGAGACCCAGTACTTC.

The CDR3 DNA reads TGTGCCAGCAGTCGTGCTTTCGCCACCGGGGAGCTGTTTTTT. Its translation: CASSRAFATGELFF. The V call is TRBV28, the J call TRBJ2-2; D gene uncertain. Germline-derived CDR1 and CDR2 are MDHEN and SYDVKM. V gave up 5 bases and J gave up 4 bases, with 11 bases separating them. The CDR3 is 14 residues long.

This chain joins TRBV7-2 and TRBJ2-2; the D is unclear. CDR1 is SGHTA and CDR2 is FQGNSA in the germline V gene. The CDR3 runs to 13 residues. Trimming pared 5 bases from V and 7 bases from J, leaving 11 bases between. The CDR3 sequence: CASSLKASGELFF. The CDR3 DNA reads as TGTGCCAGCAGCCTTAAGGCTAGCGGGGAGCTGTTTTTT.

This chain uses TRBV9 with TRBJ2-3; TRBD2 might be the D (5 bases). The CDR3 covers 15 residues. Trimming pared 0 bases from V and 6 bases from J, leaving 14 bases between. Germline-derived CDR1 and CDR2 are SGDLS and YYNGEE. The CDR3 sequence: CASSVVSGGSDTQYF. Here the CDR3 DNA reads TGTGCCAGCAGCGTAGTGAGTGGCGGGTCTGATACGCAGTATTTT.

V is TRBV18 and J is TRBJ1-1; no firm D call. The CDR3 has 16 amino acids. Trimming took off 0 bases at V and 4 bases at J, with 15 bases between the two ends. CDR1 is KGHSH and CDR2 is LQKENI in the germline V gene. The CDR3 region has the DNA TGTGCCAGCTCACCACCTGGTTTTCAGTTGGGCACTGAAGCTTTCTTT. Protein: CASSPPGFQLGTEAFF.

The chain joins TRBV2 to TRBJ2-2; D is undetermined. Germline V gives CDR1 SNHLY, CDR2 FYNNEI. This CDR3 has 12 amino acids. With 2 bases removed from V and 6 bases from J, the gap between germline ends came to 4 bases. The CDR3 region is CASSEFAGELFF. Here the CDR3 DNA reads TGTGCCAGCAGTGAATTCGCCGGGGAGCTGTTTTTT.

The J gene is TRBJ2-5, the V gene TRBV30; D gene uncertain. Trimming took 3 bases from V and 5 from J, leaving 10 bases between them. The CDR3 is 12 amino acids. Germline loops: CDR1 GTSNPN, CDR2 SVGIG (reference sequence). The CDR3 nucleotides read TGTGCCTGGAGCCCTCCGGCGGAGACCCAGTACTTC. Translating it yields CAWSPPAETQYF.

The chain links TRBV6-5 to TRBJ2-7; D gene uncertain. The V end lost 0 bases, the J end lost 2 bases, and 11 bases lay between the germline ends. This CDR3 is built from 15 residues. Germline-derived CDR1 and CDR2 are MNHEY and SVGAGI. As DNA, the CDR3 is TGTGCCAGCAGTTACTCGTTCTTGAACCCCTACGAGCAGTACTTC. Translation: CASSYSFLNPYEQYF.

The rearrangement uses TRBV2 and TRBJ2-7; 9 nucleotides match TRBD1. CDR1 is SNHLY and CDR2 is FYNNEI in the germline V gene. The V gene end was trimmed by 8 bases and the J gene end by 3 bases; junction bases not matched to a gene: 2. The CDR3 is made up of 12 amino acids. The CDR3 DNA reads TGTGCCAGCCGGGGACAGGGCTACGAGCAGTACTTC. Translated: CASRGQGYEQYF.

The chain joins TRBV5-1 to TRBJ1-2; 9 bases align to TRBD1. CDR1 and CDR2 (germline): SGHRS, YFSETQ. The CDR3 runs 17 residues. V was pared by 4 bases and J by 0 bases, with 10 bases of the junction left unmatched. The CDR3 coding sequence is TGCGCCAGCAGCCCCCGAACAGGGGGCGCATCTAACTATGGCTACACCTTC. Encoded protein: CASSPRTGGASNYGYTF.

This chain connects TRBV4-1 to TRBJ2-3; the D is unclear. Germline V CDR1 and CDR2: MGHRA, YSYEKL. Trimming left V 3 bases short and J 3 bases short, with 19 bases between. There are 17 residues in the CDR3. CDR3 coding DNA: TGCGCCAGCAGCCATACACTCAACCCGGGTAGTACAGATACGCAGTATTTT. It translates to CASSHTLNPGSTDTQYF.